A single sample gave rise to the 24 T cell receptor beta chains below, sequenced in a study of T-cell memory formation after mild COVID-19. TCRdb re-called the 5' RACE reads with MiXCR, one entry per CDR3 protein. The sample shows hundreds of thousands of distinct CDR3 sequences, roughly 17% of them seen only once. The sequenced material came from PBMCs or a T cell subset sorted from them (not recorded which). The receptors were gathered from an adult woman who had mild COVID-19 (a few samples of this study predate the infection). Cell type and time point are not known.

This clonotype was observed a few times. The gene calls are TRBV7-9 and TRBJ2-1; 9 bases match TRBD2. This CDR3 contains 17 residues. Germline values: CDR1 SEHNR, CDR2 FQNEAQ (reference sequence). Trimming cost V 7 bases and J 3 bases; bases outside gene matches: 13. The CDR3 DNA reads TGTGCCAGCATCCGAGCAGGCGCGACTAGCGGCTACAATGAGCAGTTCTTC. It translates to CASIRAGATSGYNEQFF.

This chain joins TRBV11-2 and TRBJ2-3; 12 positions agree with TRBD2. V was clipped by 4 bases and J by 4 bases; unmatched bases: 6. In germline, CDR1 is SGHAT, CDR2 FQNNGV. This CDR3 is 16 amino acids long. The CDR3 nucleotides are TGTGCCAGCAGCTACCAGACTAGCGGGGGCCCAGATACGCAGTATTTT. Amino acid sequence: CASSYQTSGGPDTQYF.

The chain combines TRBV6-2 or TRBV6-3 with TRBJ2-2, with D uncertain. Germline CDR1 reads MNHEY; CDR2 reads SVGEGT. V lost 8 bases and J lost 3, with 7 bases in between. This CDR3 contains 12 residues. The CDR3 here is CASWSDTGELFF. Written as DNA, the CDR3 is TGTGCCAGCTGGTCCGACACCGGGGAGCTGTTTTTT.

Only a few counts were recorded for this clonotype. This chain links TRBV20-1 with TRBJ1-4; possible D gene TRBD1, 5 bases. This CDR3 is 10 amino acids long. The germline gives CDR1 DFQATT, CDR2 SNEGSKA (reference sequence). V lost 6 bases, J lost 15 bases, and 14 bases lay in between. DNA of the CDR3: TGCAGTGCACCTACAGGAAGGGTGTTTTTT. The encoded protein is CSAPTGRVFF.

The chain combines TRBV5-1 with TRBJ2-4; either TRBD1 or TRBD2 may fit D (5 bases each). V dropped 3 bases and J dropped 0 bases, with 13 bases sitting between them. The CDR3 extends over 16 amino acids. In germline, CDR1 is SGHRS, CDR2 YFSETQ. The CDR3 nucleotides read TGCGCCAGCAGCTCCTCGGGGACGGGAGCCAAAAACATTCAGTACTTC. Translating gives CASSSSGTGAKNIQYF.

This clonotype was observed a few times. The rearrangement joins TRBV7-3 to TRBJ2-3; possible D gene TRBD2, 6 bases. V was pared by 2 bases and J by 5 bases, with 11 bases between. In germline, CDR1 is SGHTA, CDR2 FQGTGA. The CDR3 consists of 14 residues. CDR3 sequence: CASSLSVAEDTQYF. DNA for the CDR3: TGTGCCAGCAGCTTATCTGTAGCGGAAGATACGCAGTATTTT.

This clonotype was detected only a few times. The chain employs TRBV5-1 and TRBJ2-3, with 8 bases matching TRBD2. The CDR3 covers 18 residues. Losses at the gene ends were 4 bases for V and 4 bases for J; bases not matched to a gene: 17. In germline, CDR1 is SGHRS, CDR2 YFSETQ. The CDR3 coding sequence is TGCGCCAGCAGCGCCCAAGGTTCGGCGGGGGGTAATTCAGATACGCAGTATTTT. Its protein product is CASSAQGSAGGNSDTQYF.

The rearrangement joins TRBV27 to TRBJ2-7, with D possibly TRBD2 on 7 matching bases. The germline gives CDR1 MNHEY, CDR2 SMNVEV (reference sequence). Trimming shortened V by 4 bases and J by 2 bases, and 15 bases separated the two germline ends. The CDR3 covers 15 residues. The CDR3: CASSSPGGRTYEQYF. CDR3 sequence (DNA): TGTGCCAGCAGTTCCCCCGGGGGGCGAACCTACGAGCAGTACTTC.

This clonotype was found many times. The J gene is TRBJ2-3, the V gene TRBV7-9; 9 bases fit TRBD1. After removal of 5 bases from V and 4 bases from J, the junction contained 7 bases not matched to a gene. This CDR3 region has 15 residues. In germline, CDR1 is SEHNR, CDR2 FQNEAQ (reference sequence). The CDR3 protein is CASSPGQGWADTQYF. DNA of the CDR3: TGTGCCAGCAGCCCGGGACAGGGTTGGGCAGATACGCAGTATTTT.

The V and J genes are TRBV5-5 and TRBJ2-1; TRBD1 or TRBD2 may be the D gene (5 bases each). V was shortened by 3 bases and J by 0 bases, with 16 bases between the two germline ends. This CDR3 is 17 amino acids long. Germline CDR1 reads SGHKS; CDR2 reads YYEKEE (reference sequence). As DNA, the CDR3 is TGTGCCAGCAGCTACGGGATTACGGGGCACTCCTACAATGAGCAGTTCTTC. Translating gives CASSYGITGHSYNEQFF.

This clonotype was observed a handful of times. The rearrangement links TRBV5-6 to TRBJ2-5, with D uncertain. The V gene's germline CDR1 is SGHDT and CDR2 YYEEEE. The CDR3 consists of 13 residues. V was cut by 0 bases and J by 6 bases, with 9 bases left in between. The chain's CDR3 is CASSLDMVKTQYF. Here the CDR3 DNA reads TGTGCCAGCAGCTTGGACATGGTTAAGACCCAGTACTTC.

Many counts were recorded for this clonotype. This chain links TRBV5-1 with TRBJ1-4; 7 nucleotides match TRBD1. This CDR3 is 15 amino acids long. Trimming took 4 bases from V and 7 from J; bases not matched to a gene: 10. Germline V gives CDR1 SGHRS, CDR2 YFSETQ. As DNA, the CDR3 is TGCGCCAGCAGCCAGGAAGGACAGGCTTCTGAAAAACTGTTTTTT. It translates to CASSQEGQASEKLFF.

A few counts support this clonotype. The gene calls are TRBV9 and TRBJ1-6; D may be TRBD1 (6 bases). Germline values: CDR1 SGDLS, CDR2 YYNGEE. The CDR3 spans 12 residues. Trimming stripped 9 bases from V and 5 bases from J, with 9 bases between. The CDR3 spells CATGTNNSPLHF. The CDR3 coding sequence is TGTGCCACCGGGACAAATAATTCACCCCTCCACTTT.

This clonotype showed up just a few times. This chain uses TRBV7-9 with TRBJ2-7; D tentatively reads TRBD1 or TRBD2 (5 bases each). Per the germline V gene, CDR1 is SEHNR and CDR2 is FQNEAQ (reference sequence). This CDR3 is built from 18 residues. The V end lost 2 bases, the J end lost 0 bases, and 20 bases lay between the germline ends. This chain's CDR3 is CASSLFGARDPSSYEQYF. The CDR3 DNA reads TGTGCCAGCAGCTTATTTGGCGCCAGGGACCCGAGCTCCTACGAGCAGTACTTC.

This chain connects TRBV12-3 or TRBV12-4 to TRBJ2-3; the D call may be TRBD1 or TRBD2 (5 bases each). Deletions cut 7 bases from V and 0 bases from J, with 11 bases between. The CDR3 spans 14 residues. In nucleotides, the CDR3 is TGTGCCAGCACCCTTGGGGGTAGCACAGATACGCAGTATTTT. Protein product: CASTLGGSTDTQYF.

The chain recombines TRBV27 with TRBJ2-3, with TRBD2 identical over 11 bases. The CDR3 runs 18 residues. Per the germline V gene, CDR1 is MNHEY and CDR2 is SMNVEV (reference sequence). The J segment lost 2 bases and the V segment lost 3 bases, leaving 10 bases of the junction unmatched. The CDR3 protein is CASSFVAGGPRVTDTQYF. In DNA, the CDR3 is TGTGCCAGCAGTTTTGTAGCGGGAGGGCCAAGGGTCACAGATACGCAGTATTTT.

The V call is TRBV12-3 or TRBV12-4, the J call TRBJ2-7; 10 nucleotides align to TRBD1. The CDR3 loop spans 16 amino acids. J was trimmed by 1 base and V by 5 bases; bases with no gene match: 8. This CDR3 reads CASSRHRDRGSYEQYF. Here the CDR3 DNA reads TGTGCCAGCAGTCGCCACCGGGACAGGGGATCCTACGAGCAGTACTTC.

A few counts support this clonotype. The chain is built from TRBV12-3 or TRBV12-4 and TRBJ2-2; D not resolved. Trimming removed 11 bases at V and 7 bases at J, with 11 bases between. The CDR3 contains 11 residues. CDR3 coding DNA: TGTGCCTATCGAGAGGACGGGGAGCTGTTTTTT. It encodes CAYREDGELFF.

The table lists this clonotype with a few counts. The chain uses TRBV6-6 and TRBJ2-7; 7 nucleotides align to TRBD2. Looked up from germline, CDR1 is MNHNY and CDR2 is SVGAGI (reference sequence). V was pared by 0 bases and J by 0 bases, with 11 bases of the junction left unmatched. The CDR3 extends over 18 amino acids. The CDR3 region has the DNA TGTGCCAGCAGTTACTCCCTAGCGGTAGCCCTTAGCTCCTACGAGCAGTACTTC. Protein sequence: CASSYSLAVALSSYEQYF.

This clonotype was picked up a small number of times. This rearrangement joins TRBV10-3 to TRBJ2-5; 12 bases align to TRBD2. V lost 4 bases, J lost 1 base, and 4 bases stayed unmatched. Germline V gene data show CDR1 as ENHRY and CDR2 as SYGVKD. CDR3 length equals 16 residues. CDR3 DNA: TGTGCCATCAGTGGACTGACTAGCGGGGGCCAAGAGACCCAGTACTTC. It yields the protein CAISGLTSGGQETQYF.

In its sample, this clonotype was seen a few times. This chain uses TRBV9 with TRBJ1-1; weak D call: TRBD1 (6 bases). The V gene's germline CDR1 is SGDLS and CDR2 YYNGEE. Trimming removed 0 bases at V and 6 bases at J, with 9 bases between. The CDR3 is 13 amino acids. CDR3 in amino acids: CASSVGDISEAFF. CDR3 DNA sequence: TGTGCCAGCAGCGTAGGGGACATATCTGAAGCTTTCTTT.

J is TRBJ2-7 and V is TRBV20-1, with a weak D call TRBD2 (5 bases). V was shortened by 2 bases and J by 1 base, with 24 bases between the two germline ends. Germline-derived CDR1 and CDR2 are DFQATT and SNEGSKA (reference sequence). The CDR3 has 18 amino acids. The CDR3 DNA follows: TGCAGTGCTAGACCACCCGGGCGGGCCGACGGTCAGTCCTACGAGCAGTACTTC. Amino acids: CSARPPGRADGQSYEQYF.

This clonotype has more than one count but fewer than ten. The DNA of the CDR3 is TGTGCCAGCATCGGGATGCGTGCAGATACGCAGTATTTT. Protein product: CASIGMRADTQYF. V gene TRBV25-1 combines with J gene TRBJ2-3, with D maybe TRBD2 (5 bases). The ends were cut back, 7 bases at V and 4 bases at J, with 12 bases in the middle. This CDR3 contains 13 residues. The germline CDR1 and CDR2 sequences are MGHDK and SYGVNS.

The table lists this clonotype with a few counts. V is TRBV5-1 and J is TRBJ2-7, with 10 bases identical to TRBD1. Trimming took 0 bases from V and 3 from J; bases not matched to a gene: 9. The CDR3 covers 17 residues. CDR1 and CDR2 (germline): SGHRS, YFSETQ. For the CDR3, the DNA is TGCGCCAGCAGCTTGGGGGGACAGGGGCCCTTGGACTACGAGCAGTACTTC. It is translated as CASSLGGQGPLDYEQYF.